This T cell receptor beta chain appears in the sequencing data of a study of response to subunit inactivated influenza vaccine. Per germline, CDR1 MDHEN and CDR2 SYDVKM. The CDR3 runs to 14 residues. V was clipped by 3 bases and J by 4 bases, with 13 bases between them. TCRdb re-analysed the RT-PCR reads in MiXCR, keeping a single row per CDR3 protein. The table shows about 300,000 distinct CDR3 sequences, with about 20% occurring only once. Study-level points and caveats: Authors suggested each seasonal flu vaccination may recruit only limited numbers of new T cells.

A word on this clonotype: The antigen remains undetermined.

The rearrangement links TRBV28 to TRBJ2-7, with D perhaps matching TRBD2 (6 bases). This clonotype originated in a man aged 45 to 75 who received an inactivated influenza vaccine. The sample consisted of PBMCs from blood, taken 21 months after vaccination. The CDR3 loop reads CASSFMAGTYEQYF. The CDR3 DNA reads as TGTGCCAGCAGTTTTATGGCGGGGACGTACGAGCAGTACTTC. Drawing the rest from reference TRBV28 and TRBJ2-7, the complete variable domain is DVKVTQSSRYLVKRTGEKVFLECVQDMDHENMFWYRQDPGLGLRLIYFSYDVKMKEKGDIPEGYSVSREKKERFSLILESASTNQTSMYLCASSFMAGTYEQYFGPGTRLTVT.